The 29 T cell receptor beta chains below come from one sample, sequenced in a study of blood T cell repertoires in COVID-19. Libraries were prepared by immunoSEQ multiplex PCR; TCRdb keeps only in-frame clonotypes and omits some of them. The top ten clones hold approximately 10% of a sample with roughly 250,000 clones, roughly 83% of them seen once. Material: peripheral blood. Receptor source: a woman older than 75 with acute or convalescent COVID-19.

This chain links TRBV5-1 with TRBJ2-3; TRBD2 might be the D (6 bases). Germline V gene sequence: CDR1 SGHRS, CDR2 YFSETQ. The CDR3 contains 15 residues. The germline V and J ends were trimmed by 0 bases and 2 bases, with 10 bases remaining between them. CDR3 region: CASSLDAGNTDTQYF. DNA of the CDR3: TGCGCCAGCAGCTTGGATGCGGGGAACACAGATACGCAGTATTTT.

V is TRBV19 and J is TRBJ1-1; D unclear. V was shortened by 5 bases and J by 4 bases, with 17 bases between the two germline ends. This CDR3 region has 15 residues. CDR1 LNHDA and CDR2 SQIVND come from the germline V gene (reference sequence). DNA for the CDR3: TGTGCCAGTAGTGTCTCGGAGGGTTCTGGCACTGAAGCTTTCTTT. It translates to CASSVSEGSGTEAFF.

The rearrangement joins TRBV30 to TRBJ2-7; a possible D gene is TRBD1 (5 bases). CDR3 length: 14 residues. Germline V CDR1 and CDR2: GTSNPN, SVGIG (reference sequence). V dropped 5 bases and J dropped 4 bases, with 18 bases sitting between them. CDR3 DNA sequence: TGTGCCTGGGGGATGAAGGGGTTCTCATACGAGCAGTACTTC. Translation gives CAWGMKGFSYEQYF.

V and J are TRBV3-1 (or the pseudogene TRBV3-2) and TRBJ2-1; tentatively, D is TRBD2 (5 bases). Germline lookup yields CDR1 LGHDT and CDR2 YNNKEL (reference sequence). The V end lost 1 base, the J end lost 7 bases, and 17 bases lay between the germline ends. This CDR3 contains 16 residues. This chain's CDR3 is CASSQGRRIGKNEQFF. CDR3 DNA: TGTGCCAGCAGCCAAGGCAGGCGCATCGGGAAAAATGAGCAGTTCTTC.

The V and J genes are TRBV18 and TRBJ1-4; unclear D gene. Between the trimmed V and J ends, which lost 6 bases and 5 bases, there was a span of 13 bases. Germline assignment: CDR1 KGHSH and CDR2 LQKENI. The length of the CDR3 is 14 residues. The CDR3 protein is CASSEGVGNEKLFF. CDR3 DNA sequence: TGTGCCAGCTCGGAGGGAGTCGGGAATGAAAAACTGTTTTTT.

The V and J genes are TRBV4-1 and TRBJ2-7; 7 positions match TRBD2. Germline trimming cut 4 bases from V and 7 bases from J; bases unmatched to any gene: 10. From germline, CDR1 is MGHRA and CDR2 YSYEKL. This CDR3 comprises 14 residues. The CDR3 protein is CASSPEGREGEQYF. CDR3 sequence (DNA): TGCGCCAGCAGCCCCGAGGGCAGGGAGGGAGAGCAGTACTTC.

This chain connects TRBV6-5 to TRBJ1-3; D gene uncertain. V lost 6 bases and J 0 bases, leaving 6 bases between the germline ends. There are 13 residues in the CDR3. Germline lookup yields CDR1 MNHEY and CDR2 SVGAGI. The CDR3 DNA is TGTGCCAGCAGATTACTCTCTGGAAACACCATATATTTT. It encodes CASRLLSGNTIYF.

The rearrangement links TRBV24-1 to TRBJ2-7, with D tentatively TRBD1 (6 bases). The CDR3 is made up of 15 amino acids. Trimming left V 7 bases short and J 2 bases short, with 17 bases between. Per the germline V gene, CDR1 is KGHDR and CDR2 is SFDVKD. The CDR3 DNA reads as TGTGCCACCAGCGCCTCTGGACAGCGGCCCTACGAGCAGTACTTC. This sequence encodes CATSASGQRPYEQYF.

This rearrangement joins TRBV4-1 to TRBJ1-2; 8 bases are a match to TRBD1. The CDR3 covers 13 residues. V gave up 4 bases and J gave up 8 bases; unmatched junction bases: 6. The V gene's germline CDR1 is MGHRA and CDR2 YSYEKL. CDR3 nucleotide sequence: TGCGCCAGCAGCCCCGGGACAGGTCGGGGCTACACCTTC. Protein: CASSPGTGRGYTF.

The chain recombines TRBV6-2 or TRBV6-3 with TRBJ1-1, with D maybe TRBD1 (6 bases). V was shortened by 2 bases and J by 5 bases, with 12 bases between the two germline ends. Germline CDR1 is MNHEY and CDR2 is SVGEGT. There are 14 residues in the CDR3. The chain's CDR3 is CASSYTGKGTEAFF. Here the CDR3 DNA reads TGTGCCAGCAGTTACACAGGGAAAGGAACTGAAGCTTTCTTT.

This rearrangement joins TRBV6-5 to TRBJ1-4, with D unresolved. The CDR3 is 13 residues long. With 6 bases removed from V and 0 bases from J, the gap between germline ends came to 5 bases. Looked up from germline, CDR1 is MNHEY and CDR2 is SVGAGI. CDR3 loop: CASSPATNEKLFF. For the CDR3, the DNA is TGTGCCAGCAGCCCAGCAACTAATGAAAAACTGTTTTTT.

This clone occurred once. The chain couples TRBV18 to TRBJ2-7; D call uncertain. Germline V gives CDR1 KGHSH, CDR2 LQKENI. This CDR3 is 12 amino acids long. The V end was cut by 2 bases, the J end by 5 bases, with 7 bases between. CDR3 DNA sequence: TGTGCCAGCTCACCAACCCAGAACGAGCAGTACTTC. As protein: CASSPTQNEQYF.

The V call is TRBV5-4, the J call TRBJ1-2; maybe TRBD1 (5 bases). The CDR3 is 15 residues long. Per germline, CDR1 SGHNT and CDR2 YYREEE (reference sequence). The V and J ends lost 4 bases and 5 bases respectively, with 18 bases between them. As DNA, the CDR3 is TGTGCCAGCAGCACTGGGACTGGGGTCGGGTATGGCTACACCTTC. Its protein product is CASSTGTGVGYGYTF.

The gene calls are TRBV4-1 and TRBJ1-5, with D hard to call. V lost 1 base to trimming and J lost 4 bases, with 14 bases between them. Germline V CDR1 and CDR2: MGHRA, YSYEKL. The length of the CDR3 is 16 residues. CDR3 protein: CASSQVQVGRNQPQHF. In nucleotides, the CDR3 is TGCGCCAGCAGCCAAGTTCAGGTGGGGAGGAATCAGCCCCAGCATTTT.

This sequence joins TRBV5-1 and TRBJ1-6; TRBD1 is a possible D gene (6 bases). Germline CDR1 SGHRS, CDR2 YFSETQ. The V end lost 2 bases, the J end lost 7 bases, and 13 bases lay between the germline ends. The CDR3 has 15 amino acids. CDR3 nucleotides: TGCGCCAGCAGCTTTGATCAGGGGCGAAATTCACCCCTCCACTTT. It is translated as CASSFDQGRNSPLHF.

This chain links TRBV5-4 with TRBJ1-6, with D unresolved. CDR3 length: 14 residues. The V end lost 4 bases, the J end lost 8 bases, and 13 bases lay between the germline ends. Germline V gives CDR1 SGHNT, CDR2 YYREEE (reference sequence). In DNA, the CDR3 is TGTGCCAGCAGCCTTCAGAACACCGATTCACCCCTCCACTTT. Amino acids: CASSLQNTDSPLHF. The full variable domain, completed using reference TRBV5-4 and TRBJ1-6, is ETGVTQSPTHLIKTRGQQVTLRCSSQSGHNTVSWYQQALGQGPQFIFQYYREEENGRGNFPPRFSGLQFPNYSSELNVNALELDDSALYLCASSLQNTDSPLHFGNGTRLTVT.

The V gene is TRBV24-1, the J gene TRBJ2-7; no reliable D call. The CDR3 consists of 13 residues. CDR1 KGHDR and CDR2 SFDVKD come from the germline V gene. With 4 bases removed from V and 6 bases from J, the gap between germline ends came to 12 bases. This CDR3 is CATSETSVSEQYF. The CDR3 DNA reads as TGTGCCACCAGTGAAACGTCGGTATCCGAGCAGTACTTC.

The rearrangement uses TRBV27 and TRBJ2-5, with 8 nucleotides matching TRBD2. The length of the CDR3 is 17 residues. Germline CDR1 MNHEY, CDR2 SMNVEV (reference sequence). Losses at the gene ends were 4 bases for V and 7 bases for J; bases not matched to a gene: 17. The CDR3 DNA sequence: TGTGCCAGCAGTTACACCCGGGGCGGGGGGCCTGTCGGGACCCAGTACTTC. As protein: CASSYTRGGGPVGTQYF.

V usage is TRBV19 and J usage is TRBJ1-6, with 8 positions matching TRBD1. This CDR3 is built from 16 residues. The germline CDR1 and CDR2 sequences are LNHDA and SQIVND (reference sequence). V lost 6 bases and J lost 7; bases outside the gene matches: 11. Here the CDR3 reads CASSFRQGIKNSPLHF. The DNA of the CDR3 is TGTGCCAGTAGCTTTCGACAGGGGATCAAAAATTCACCCCTCCACTTT. Full variable domain (outside the CDR3, taken from reference TRBV19 and TRBJ1-6): DGGITQSPKYLFRKEGQNVTLSCEQNLNHDAMYWYRQDPGQGLRLIYYSQIVNDFQKGDIAEGYSVSREKKESFPLTVTSAQKNPTAFYLCASSFRQGIKNSPLHFGNGTRLTVT.

The V gene is TRBV21-1, the J gene TRBJ1-2; TRBD1 was called by the table and not checked on the DNA. TRBV21-1 represents a pseudogene. CDR3 length equals 15 residues. Written as DNA, the CDR3 is TGTGCCAGCAGCGAACGGACAGGGCCACGCTATGGCTACACCTTC. Amino acids: CASSERTGPRYGYTF.

Worth noting for this clone: The same CDR3 is also encoded by other DNA sequences in this sample. The chain has TRBV2 and TRBJ2-5, with TRBD2 matching over 7 bases. There are 12 residues in the CDR3. The germline V gene has CDR1 SNHLY and CDR2 FYNNEI. The V segment lost 5 bases and the J segment 4 bases; nucleotides outside the gene matches: 1. CDR3 amino acids: CASSSGGETQYF. CDR3 coding DNA: TGTGCCAGCAGTTCGGGGGGAGAGACCCAGTACTTC.

The V and J genes are TRBV7-6 and TRBJ1-1; tentatively, D is TRBD1 (6 bases). The ends were cut back, 2 bases at V and 0 bases at J, with 10 bases in the middle. This CDR3 is 15 amino acids long. Germline-derived CDR1 and CDR2 are SGHVS and FNYEAQ. CDR3 in DNA: TGTGCCAGCAGCTTAAAAACAGGGTTGAACACTGAAGCTTTCTTT. As protein: CASSLKTGLNTEAFF. The whole variable domain, filled in from reference TRBV7-6 and TRBJ1-1, reads GAGVSQSPRYKVTKRGQDVALRCDPISGHVSLYWYRQALGQGPEFLTYFNYEAQQDKSGLPNDRFSAERPEGSISTLTIQRTEQRDSAMYRCASSLKTGLNTEAFFGQGTRLTVV.

The chain recombines TRBV19 with TRBJ1-4; 10 nucleotides match TRBD1. The V segment lost 4 bases and the J segment 7 bases; nucleotides outside the gene matches: 9. Germline assignment: CDR1 LNHDA and CDR2 SQIVND (reference sequence). This CDR3 has 16 residues. CDR3 sequence reads: CASSRGRQGASEKLFF. The CDR3 DNA follows: TGTGCCAGTAGTAGGGGGCGACAGGGGGCGAGTGAAAAACTGTTTTTT.

This clone has only one observation. The chain uses TRBV2 and TRBJ2-7; D is undetermined. Between the trimmed V and J ends, which lost 2 bases and 5 bases, there was a span of 7 bases. The CDR3 is made up of 12 amino acids. Per the germline V gene, CDR1 is SNHLY and CDR2 is FYNNEI. CDR3 loop: CASSEPNNEQYF. CDR3 nucleotides: TGTGCCAGCAGTGAACCCAACAACGAGCAGTACTTC.

The chain has TRBV6-5 and TRBJ2-1, with TRBD2 identical over 9 bases. The CDR3 covers 16 residues. Losses at the gene ends were 2 bases for V and 5 bases for J; bases not matched to a gene: 7. Germline CDR1 MNHEY, CDR2 SVGAGI. CDR3 amino acids: CASSYRTSVVHNEQFF. CDR3 bases: TGTGCCAGCAGTTACCGGACTAGCGTCGTACACAATGAGCAGTTCTTC.

The CDR3 loop reads CASSVDLMNTEAFF. For the CDR3, the DNA is TGTGCCAGCAGCGTAGATTTAATGAACACTGAAGCTTTCTTT. The rearrangement joins TRBV9 to TRBJ1-1, with no clear D. The CDR3 totals 14 residues. V was trimmed by 0 bases and J by 0 bases, leaving 6 bases between them. Germline CDR1 and CDR2: SGDLS and YYNGEE.

V usage is TRBV28 and J usage is TRBJ2-5; the match to TRBD1 covers 9 bases. V shed 6 bases, J shed 6 bases, and the junction held 14 bases outside the gene matches. Germline V lookup: CDR1 MDHEN, CDR2 SYDVKM. CDR3 length: 16 residues. The CDR3 nucleotides are TGTGCCAGCAGCCCGGGGCGACAGGGGGGGCTAAAGACCCAGTACTTC. Encoded protein: CASSPGRQGGLKTQYF.

The chain links TRBV10-3 to TRBJ2-6, with D tentatively TRBD2 (5 bases). Germline CDR1 reads ENHRY; CDR2 reads SYGVKD. The CDR3 length is 18 residues. Trimming pared 5 bases from V and 2 bases from J, leaving 19 bases between. CDR3 coding DNA: TGTGCCATCAGTAGGTCGGGGTATGGTTCCCCTGGGGCCAACGTCCTGACTTTC. Translated: CAISRSGYGSPGANVLTF.

The chain employs TRBV12-2 and TRBJ1-5; the table's D call of TRBD1 was not tested on the DNA. TRBV12-2 is deemed a pseudogene. The CDR3 is 14 amino acids. The CDR3 here is CASRLCQSNQPQHF. CDR3 nucleotide sequence: TGTGCAAGTCGCTTATGCCAGAGCAATCAGCCCCAGCATTTT.